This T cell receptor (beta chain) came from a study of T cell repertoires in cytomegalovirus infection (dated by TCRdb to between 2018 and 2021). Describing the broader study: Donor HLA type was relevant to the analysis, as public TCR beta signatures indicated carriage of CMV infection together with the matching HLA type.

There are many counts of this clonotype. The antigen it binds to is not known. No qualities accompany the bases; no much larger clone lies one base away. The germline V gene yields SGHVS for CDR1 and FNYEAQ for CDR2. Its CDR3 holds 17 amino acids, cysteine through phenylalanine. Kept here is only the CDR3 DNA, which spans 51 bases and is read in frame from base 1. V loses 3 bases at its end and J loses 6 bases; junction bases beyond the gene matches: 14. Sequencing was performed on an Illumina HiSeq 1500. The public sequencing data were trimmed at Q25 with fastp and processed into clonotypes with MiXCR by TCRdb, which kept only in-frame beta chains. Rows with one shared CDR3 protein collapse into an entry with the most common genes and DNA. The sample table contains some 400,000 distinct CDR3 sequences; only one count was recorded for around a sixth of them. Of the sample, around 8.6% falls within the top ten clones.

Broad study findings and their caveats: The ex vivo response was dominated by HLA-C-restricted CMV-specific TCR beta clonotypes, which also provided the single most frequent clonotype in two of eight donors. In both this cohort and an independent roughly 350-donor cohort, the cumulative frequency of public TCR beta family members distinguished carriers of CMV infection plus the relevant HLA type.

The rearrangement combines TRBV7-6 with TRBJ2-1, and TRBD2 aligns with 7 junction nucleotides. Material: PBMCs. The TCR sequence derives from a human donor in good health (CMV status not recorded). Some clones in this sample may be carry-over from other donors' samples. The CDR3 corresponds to CASSLFVTERDSNEQFF. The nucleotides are TGTGCCAGCAGCTTGTTTGTCACGGAGCGGGACTCCAATGAGCAGTTCTTC.